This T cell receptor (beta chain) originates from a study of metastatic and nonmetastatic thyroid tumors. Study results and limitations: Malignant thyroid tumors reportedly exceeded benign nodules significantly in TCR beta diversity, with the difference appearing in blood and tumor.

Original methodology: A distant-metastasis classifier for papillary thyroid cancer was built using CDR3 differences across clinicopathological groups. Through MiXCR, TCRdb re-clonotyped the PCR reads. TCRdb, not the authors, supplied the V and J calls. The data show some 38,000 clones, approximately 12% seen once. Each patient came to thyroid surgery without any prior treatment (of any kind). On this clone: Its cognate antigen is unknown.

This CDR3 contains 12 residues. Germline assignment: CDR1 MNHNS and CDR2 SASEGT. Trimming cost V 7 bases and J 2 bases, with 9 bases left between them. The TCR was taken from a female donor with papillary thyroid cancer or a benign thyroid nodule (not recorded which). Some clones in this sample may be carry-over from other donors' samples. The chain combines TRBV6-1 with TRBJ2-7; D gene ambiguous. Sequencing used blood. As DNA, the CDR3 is TGTGCCAGCATGGACGAAACCTACGAGCAGTACTTC. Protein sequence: CASMDETYEQYF.